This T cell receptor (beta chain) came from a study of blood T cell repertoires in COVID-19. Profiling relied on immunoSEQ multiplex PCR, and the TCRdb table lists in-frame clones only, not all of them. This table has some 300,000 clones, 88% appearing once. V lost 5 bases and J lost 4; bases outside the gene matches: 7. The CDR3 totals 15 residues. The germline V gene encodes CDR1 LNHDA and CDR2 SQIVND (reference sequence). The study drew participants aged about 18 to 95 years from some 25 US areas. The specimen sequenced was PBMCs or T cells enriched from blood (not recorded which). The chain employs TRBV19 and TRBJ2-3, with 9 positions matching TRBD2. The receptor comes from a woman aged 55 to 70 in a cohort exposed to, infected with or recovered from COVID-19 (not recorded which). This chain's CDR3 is CASSVGTSSSDTQYF. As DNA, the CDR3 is TGTGCCAGTAGTGTCGGGACTAGCTCGTCAGATACGCAGTATTTT.